The 28 T cell receptor beta chains below all came from one sample that was sequenced in a study of monozygotic twins with inflammatory bowel disease. No DNA is given; TCRdb re-called the 5' RACE reads and lists each CDR3 protein once. Found here are 400,000 to 500,000 distinct CDR3 sequences; the top ten clones hold around 2.3%. The sequenced material came from blood. Every receptor here comes from a human donor with ulcerative colitis or Crohn's disease, or a healthy co-twin of an affected twin (not recorded which).

The chain is built from TRBV28 and TRBJ2-3. Germline-derived CDR1 and CDR2 are MDHEN and SYDVKM. The CDR3 has 11 residues. The CDR3 reads CASSFSNTQYF. Variable domain in full (rest from reference TRBV28 and TRBJ2-3): DVKVTQSSRYLVKRTGEKVFLECVQDMDHENMFWYRQDPGLGLRLIYFSYDVKMKEKGDIPEGYSVSREKKERFSLILESASTNQTSMYLCASSFSNTQYFGPGTRLTVL.

The chain couples TRBV12-3 or TRBV12-4 to TRBJ1-6. The CDR3 extends over 13 amino acids. CDR3 protein: CASSIIENSPLHF.

J is TRBJ1-5 and V is TRBV6-1; TCRdb gives TRBD1 as the D gene, but with no DNA this cannot be confirmed. Germline V gene data show CDR1 as MNHNS and CDR2 as SASEGT. The CDR3 is 17 amino acids. This CDR3 reads CASSEALRQDSNQPQHF.

The chain uses TRBV5-1 and TRBJ2-3; absent DNA, TCRdb's TRBD1 call cannot be checked. Germline V gene data show CDR1 as SGHRS and CDR2 as YFSETQ. This CDR3 is built from 14 residues. The CDR3 here is CASSGTGGADTQYF. Based on the CDR3 plus reference TRBV5-1 and TRBJ2-3, the full variable domain is KAGVTQTPRYLIKTRGQQVTLSCSPISGHRSVSWYQQTPGQGLQFLFEYFSETQRNKGNFPGRFSGRQFSNSRSEMNVSTLELGDSALYLCASSGTGGADTQYFGPGTRLTVL.

The CDR3 region is CAWKDREDTEAFF. V is TRBV30 and J is TRBJ1-1; the D call of TRBD1 rests on TCRdb alone, since no DNA is present to check it. The germline gives CDR1 GTSNPN, CDR2 SVGIG (reference sequence). The CDR3 extends over 13 amino acids.

The rearrangement links TRBV20-1 to TRBJ1-5; TCRdb's assignment of TRBD1 cannot be checked, as there is no DNA. The CDR3 sequence is 17 residues long. Per the germline V gene, CDR1 is DFQATT and CDR2 is SNEGSKA (reference sequence). The CDR3: CSARDPNATGRNQPQHF.

The V gene is TRBV3-1, the J gene TRBJ2-3. The CDR3 has 15 amino acids. The germline V gene encodes CDR1 LGHDT and CDR2 YNNKEL (reference sequence). The CDR3 sequence is CASSQERNSRDTQYF.

This sequence joins TRBV14 and TRBJ1-6; without DNA, the TCRdb call of TRBD1 cannot be checked. Germline assignment: CDR1 SGHDN and CDR2 FVKESK. The CDR3 has 15 amino acids. The CDR3 spells CASSQGGRTRLPLHF.

The gene calls are TRBV12-3 or TRBV12-4 and TRBJ1-2; TCRdb reports TRBD1, a call that lacks DNA to check it against. The CDR3 consists of 14 residues. This CDR3 is CASSLVTGGSGYTF.

The chain uses TRBV5-6 and TRBJ2-1; absent DNA, TCRdb's TRBD1 call cannot be checked. The germline gives CDR1 SGHDT, CDR2 YYEEEE. The CDR3 extends over 17 amino acids. The CDR3: CASSLGRGTENYNEQFF.

This chain links TRBV6-5 with TRBJ2-7. This CDR3 has 16 amino acids. Germline V gene lookup returns CDR1 MNHEY and CDR2 SVGAGI. CDR3 in amino acids: CASSYSNYGGSYEQYF.

The chain couples TRBV7-2 to TRBJ2-5; TCRdb selects TRBD1, and the lack of DNA leaves this call unchecked. Germline V gene sequence: CDR1 SGHTA, CDR2 FQGNSA. The CDR3 loop spans 16 amino acids. Here the CDR3 reads CASSRDRPRPQETQYF.

V usage is TRBV11-2 and J usage is TRBJ2-1; the D call from TCRdb, TRBD2, cannot be confirmed without DNA. The CDR3 contains 15 residues. Looked up from germline, CDR1 is SGHAT and CDR2 is FQNNGV. The CDR3 sequence: CASSLAGGVYNEQFF. Supplemented by reference TRBV11-2 and TRBJ2-1, the full variable domain reads EAGVAQSPRYKIIEKRQSVAFWCNPISGHATLYWYQQILGQGPKLLIQFQNNGVVDDSQLPKDRFSAERLKGVDSTLKIQPAKLEDSAVYLCASSLAGGVYNEQFFGPGTRLTVL.

The V and J genes are TRBV15 and TRBJ2-7; absent DNA, TCRdb's TRBD1 call cannot be checked. This CDR3 contains 13 residues. Germline CDR1 is LNHNV and CDR2 is YYDKDF (reference sequence). CDR3 region: CATSRDLGAEQYF.

This chain uses TRBV7-6 with TRBJ2-2. CDR3 length: 17 residues. CDR1 and CDR2 from the germline V gene are SGHVS and FNYEAQ. CDR3 protein: CASSLPLADANTGELFF.

The chain joins TRBV5-1 to TRBJ2-7. The CDR3 loop spans 13 amino acids. CDR1 SGHRS and CDR2 YFSETQ come from the germline V gene. CDR3 sequence: CASSLSPLYEQYF.

The gene calls are TRBV14 and TRBJ2-1. The CDR3 runs to 12 residues. CDR1 is SGHDN, CDR2 FVKESK, per germline. Here the CDR3 reads CASSQAYSEQFF.

The chain combines TRBV4-2 with TRBJ1-2. There are 16 residues in the CDR3. CDR1 LGHNA and CDR2 YNFKEQ come from the germline V gene. The CDR3 spells CASSHDLSPTPNGYTF.

The J gene is TRBJ1-1, the V gene TRBV5-1. Per the germline V gene, CDR1 is SGHRS and CDR2 is YFSETQ. This CDR3 is 15 amino acids long. The chain's CDR3 is CASSLHLMLNTEAFF. Full variable domain (remainder filled in from reference TRBV5-1 and TRBJ1-1): KAGVTQTPRYLIKTRGQQVTLSCSPISGHRSVSWYQQTPGQGLQFLFEYFSETQRNKGNFPGRFSGRQFSNSRSEMNVSTLELGDSALYLCASSLHLMLNTEAFFGQGTRLTVV.

The chain links TRBV3-1 to TRBJ2-7. Germline CDR1 is LGHDT and CDR2 is YNNKEL (reference sequence). The CDR3 contains 11 residues. CDR3 in amino acids: CASSQGYEQYF.

The J gene is TRBJ2-2, the V gene TRBV6-1; as DNA is missing, the TRBD1 call by TCRdb cannot be tested. The germline gives CDR1 MNHNS, CDR2 SASEGT. The CDR3 totals 15 residues. The CDR3 loop is CASRGQVANTGELFF.

This chain uses TRBV3-1 with TRBJ1-1; checking the TCRdb D call of TRBD1 is not possible without DNA. The germline CDR1 and CDR2 sequences are LGHDT and YNNKEL (reference sequence). The CDR3 sequence is 13 residues long. The CDR3 here is CASSWAGDTEAFF.

The chain recombines TRBV20-1 with TRBJ2-3; TCRdb gives TRBD2 as the D gene, but with no DNA this cannot be confirmed. This CDR3 region has 16 residues. CDR1 is DFQATT, CDR2 SNEGSKA, per germline (reference sequence). The CDR3 region is CSARDRGREETDTQYF.

This chain links TRBV20-1 with TRBJ1-5. Per germline, CDR1 DFQATT and CDR2 SNEGSKA (reference sequence). This CDR3 region has 16 residues. The CDR3 loop is CSARYAGGANNQPQHF.

The V gene is TRBV27, the J gene TRBJ2-7; the TCRdb D gene call, TRBD1, has no DNA to confirm it. This CDR3 is 16 amino acids long. The germline gives CDR1 MNHEY, CDR2 SMNVEV (reference sequence). CDR3 sequence: CASSFNRGALTYEQYF.

The chain is built from TRBV11-2 and TRBJ1-1. Germline V lookup: CDR1 SGHAT, CDR2 FQNNGV. The CDR3 extends over 14 amino acids. The CDR3 spells CASSLGTMNTEAFF.

The chain uses TRBV5-4 and TRBJ1-1; lacking DNA, the TRBD1 call made by TCRdb goes unchecked. Germline CDR1 is SGHNT and CDR2 is YYREEE (reference sequence). The CDR3 length is 15 residues. The CDR3: CASSPPGAGDTEAFF.

The J gene is TRBJ2-3, the V gene TRBV7-6; the TRBD2 assignment by TCRdb is unverifiable without DNA. The CDR3 is 16 residues long. The germline V gene has CDR1 SGHVS and CDR2 FNYEAQ. This CDR3 is CASSLGLAGGQDTQYF.